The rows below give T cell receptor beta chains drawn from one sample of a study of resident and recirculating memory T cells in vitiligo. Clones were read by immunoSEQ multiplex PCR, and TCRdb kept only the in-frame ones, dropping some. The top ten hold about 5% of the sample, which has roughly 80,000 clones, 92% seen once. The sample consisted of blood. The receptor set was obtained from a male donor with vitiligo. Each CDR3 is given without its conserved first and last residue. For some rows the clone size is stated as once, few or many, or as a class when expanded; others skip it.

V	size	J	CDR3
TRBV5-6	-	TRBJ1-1	ASSFFALRPRGTEAF
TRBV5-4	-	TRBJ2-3	ASSLGTRTDTQY
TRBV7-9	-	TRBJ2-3	ASSLGLAGPDTQY
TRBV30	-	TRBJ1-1	AWSVDGGGPTEAF
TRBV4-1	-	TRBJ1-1	ASSQDRGSEAF
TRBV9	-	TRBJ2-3	ASSVLAGNTDTQY
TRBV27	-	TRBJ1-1	ASSFRQGRLNTEAF
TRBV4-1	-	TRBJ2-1	ASSLTGGVYNEQF
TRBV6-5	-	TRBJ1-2	ASSYPTGPYGYT
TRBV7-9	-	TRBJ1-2	ASSPPQWTGSYGYT
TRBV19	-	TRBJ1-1	ASSVSGTEAF
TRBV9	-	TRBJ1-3	ASSVGTTGSDTIY
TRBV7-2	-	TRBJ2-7	ASSLNRKGTSGSVYEQY
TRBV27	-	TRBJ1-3	ASSLQGSGNTIY
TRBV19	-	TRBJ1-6	AITGGDPHRNSPLH
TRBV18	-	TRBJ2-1	ASSSGTSSYNEQF
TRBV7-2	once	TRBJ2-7	ASSQLNDYEQY
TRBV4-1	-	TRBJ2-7	ASSPTAGLAGGDYEQY
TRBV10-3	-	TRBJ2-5	AIKGQGHQETQY
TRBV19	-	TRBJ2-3	ASSIRGLYNTDTQY
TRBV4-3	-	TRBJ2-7	ASSPLRDSHYEQY
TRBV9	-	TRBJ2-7	ASSKTGGTYEQY
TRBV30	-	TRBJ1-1	AWSVLITPTEAF
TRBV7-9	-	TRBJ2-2	ASTLGTGASTTGELF
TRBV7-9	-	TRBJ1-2	ASSLESRVGYGYT